These 8 T cell receptor beta chains came from one sample sequenced in a study of T cells after yellow fever vaccination. MiXCR was run by TCRdb on the 5' RACE reads, yielding one entry per CDR3 protein. The sample lists about 300,000 distinct CDR3 sequences, around 8.6% occurring once. Sequenced here: CD4+ T cells sorted from PBMCs, sampled 5 days after the yellow fever booster vaccination. These receptors all stem from a man younger than 35 who received the YFV17D yellow fever vaccine.

The rearrangement links TRBV6-2 or TRBV6-3 to TRBJ1-5; possibly TRBD1 for D (5 bases). The CDR3 totals 13 residues. CDR1 MNHEY and CDR2 SVGEGT come from the germline V gene. V was cut by 8 bases and J by 1 base, with 9 bases left in between. The CDR3, as DNA: TGTGCCAGCGAGAGGGACAGCAATCAGCCCCAGCATTTT. Its translation: CASERDSNQPQHF.

The V and J genes are TRBV5-1 and TRBJ1-1, with D possibly TRBD1 on 5 matching bases. The CDR3 consists of 14 residues. Between the trimmed V and J ends, which lost 3 bases and 2 bases, there was a span of 11 bases. CDR1 SGHRS and CDR2 YFSETQ come from the germline V gene. Written as DNA, the CDR3 is TGCGCCAGCAGCTCATCCGGGGCCAACACTGAAGCTTTCTTT. Translated, it gives CASSSSGANTEAFF.

This clonotype was counted a few times. The genes are TRBV4-2 and TRBJ1-3; D is unclear. The CDR3 consists of 17 residues. V lost 0 bases, J lost 4 bases, and 16 bases lay in between. Germline V lookup: CDR1 LGHNA, CDR2 YNFKEQ. The DNA for the CDR3 is TGTGCCAGCAGCCAAGATGACCGACACGGAAGAGGAAACACCATATATTTT. Protein sequence: CASSQDDRHGRGNTIYF.

The chain is built from TRBV10-3 and TRBJ2-3; 7 bases are a match to TRBD2. The CDR3 covers 14 residues. V dropped 6 bases and J dropped 3; count of bases not matched to a gene: 6. Germline V gene sequence: CDR1 ENHRY, CDR2 SYGVKD. CDR3 DNA: TGTGCCATCAGGCGGAGGGAGGGGACAGATACGCAGTATTTT. It yields the protein CAIRRREGTDTQYF.

The sample holds a few counts of this clonotype. The rearrangement links TRBV6-2 or TRBV6-3 to TRBJ1-1; D possibly corresponds to TRBD1 (6 bases). The germline V gene has CDR1 MNHEY and CDR2 SVGEGT. With 7 bases removed from V and 4 bases from J, the gap between germline ends came to 13 bases. This CDR3 region has 13 residues. The CDR3 sequence is CASKFDRITEAFF. CDR3 nucleotides: TGTGCCAGCAAGTTCGACAGGATCACTGAAGCTTTCTTT.

This clonotype was observed a few times. The CDR3 DNA follows: TGCGCCAGCAGCCACCCGGGAAGAGGAAACACTGAAGCTTTCTTT. It translates to CASSHPGRGNTEAFF. This chain joins TRBV4-1 and TRBJ1-1; D not resolved. Germline assignment: CDR1 MGHRA and CDR2 YSYEKL. Trimming pared 3 bases from V and 2 bases from J, leaving 13 bases between. This CDR3 is 15 amino acids long.

The rearrangement uses TRBV3-1 and TRBJ1-5; D is unclear. Germline V lookup: CDR1 LGHDT, CDR2 YNNKEL (reference sequence). There are 12 residues in the CDR3. Deletions cut 4 bases from V and 2 bases from J, with 3 bases between. CDR3 DNA sequence: TGTGCCAGCAGCCGGGGCAATCAGCCCCAGCATTTT. It specifies CASSRGNQPQHF.

The chain joins TRBV7-9 to TRBJ1-1; no definite D call. The germline V and J ends were trimmed by 2 bases and 4 bases, with 11 bases remaining between them. Germline V gives CDR1 SEHNR, CDR2 FQNEAQ (reference sequence). This CDR3 is built from 14 residues. The CDR3 DNA reads as TGTGCCAGCAGCTTATTCGACGGTTCCACTGAAGCTTTCTTT. This gives the protein CASSLFDGSTEAFF.